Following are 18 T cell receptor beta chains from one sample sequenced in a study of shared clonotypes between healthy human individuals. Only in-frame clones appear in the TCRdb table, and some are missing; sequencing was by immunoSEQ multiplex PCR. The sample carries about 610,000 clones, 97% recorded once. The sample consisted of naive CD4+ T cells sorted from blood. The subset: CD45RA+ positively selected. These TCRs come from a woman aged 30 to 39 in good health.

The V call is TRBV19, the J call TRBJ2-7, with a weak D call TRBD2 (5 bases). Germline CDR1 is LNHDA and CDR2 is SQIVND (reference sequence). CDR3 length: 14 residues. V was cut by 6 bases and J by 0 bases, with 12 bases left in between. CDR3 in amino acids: CASSVPGSSYEQYF. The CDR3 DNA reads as TGTGCCAGTAGCGTCCCGGGGTCCTCCTACGAGCAGTACTTC.

Here the CDR3 DNA reads TGCGCCAGCAGCCAAGGTGGTAGCGGAATCTACGAGCAGTACTTC. Amino acids: CASSQGGSGIYEQYF. The V call is TRBV4-1, the J call TRBJ2-7, with D possibly matching TRBD2 (6 bases). The CDR3 sequence is 15 residues long. Germline V gives CDR1 MGHRA, CDR2 YSYEKL. Trimming shortened V by 1 base and J by 3 bases, and 13 bases separated the two germline ends.

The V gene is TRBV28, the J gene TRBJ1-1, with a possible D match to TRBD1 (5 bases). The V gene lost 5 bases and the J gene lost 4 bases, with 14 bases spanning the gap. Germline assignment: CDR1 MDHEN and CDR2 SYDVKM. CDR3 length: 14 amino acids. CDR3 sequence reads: CASSPGREVTEAFF. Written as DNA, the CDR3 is TGTGCCAGCAGTCCCGGCAGGGAGGTCACTGAAGCTTTCTTT.

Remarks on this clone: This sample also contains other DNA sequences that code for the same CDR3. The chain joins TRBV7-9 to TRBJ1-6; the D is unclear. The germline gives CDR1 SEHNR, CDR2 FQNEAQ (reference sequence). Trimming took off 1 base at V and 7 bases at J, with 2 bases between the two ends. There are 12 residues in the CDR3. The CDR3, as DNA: TGTGCCAGCAGCTTAGGCAATTCACCCCTCCACTTT. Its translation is CASSLGNSPLHF.

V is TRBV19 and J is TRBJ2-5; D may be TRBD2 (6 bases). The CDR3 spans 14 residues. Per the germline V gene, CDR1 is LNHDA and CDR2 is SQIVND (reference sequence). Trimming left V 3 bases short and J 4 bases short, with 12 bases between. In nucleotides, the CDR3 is TGTGCCAGTAGTATTGGCGGGGTTGCAGAGACCCAGTACTTC. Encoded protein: CASSIGGVAETQYF.

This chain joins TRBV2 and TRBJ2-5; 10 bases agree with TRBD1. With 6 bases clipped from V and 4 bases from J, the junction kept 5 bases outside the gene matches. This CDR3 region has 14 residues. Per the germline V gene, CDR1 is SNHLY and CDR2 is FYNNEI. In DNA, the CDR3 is TGTGCCAGCAGCCCGGACAGGGGGGGAGAGACCCAGTACTTC. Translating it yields CASSPDRGGETQYF. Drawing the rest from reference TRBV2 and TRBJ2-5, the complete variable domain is EPEVTQTPSHQVTQMGQEVILRCVPISNHLYFYWYRQILGQKVEFLVSFYNNEISEKSEIFDDQFSVERPDGSNFTLKIRSTKLEDSAMYFCASSPDRGGETQYFGPGTRLLVL.

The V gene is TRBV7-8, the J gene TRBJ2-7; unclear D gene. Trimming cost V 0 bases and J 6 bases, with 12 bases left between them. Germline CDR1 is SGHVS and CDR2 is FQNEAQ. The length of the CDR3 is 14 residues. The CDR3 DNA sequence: TGTGCCAGCAGCTTAGCCCGGGCCCAGCGCGAGCAGTACTTC. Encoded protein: CASSLARAQREQYF.

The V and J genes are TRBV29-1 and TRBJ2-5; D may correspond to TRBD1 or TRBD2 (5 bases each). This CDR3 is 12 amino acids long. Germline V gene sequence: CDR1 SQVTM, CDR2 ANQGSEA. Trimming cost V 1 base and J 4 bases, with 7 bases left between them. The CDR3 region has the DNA TGCAGCGTTGAAGGGGGGAGAGAGACCCAGTACTTC. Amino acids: CSVEGGRETQYF.

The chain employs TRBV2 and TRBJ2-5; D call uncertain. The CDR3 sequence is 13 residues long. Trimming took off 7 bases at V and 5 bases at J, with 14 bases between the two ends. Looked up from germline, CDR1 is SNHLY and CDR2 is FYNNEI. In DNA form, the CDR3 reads TGTGCCAGCATGGCAGAGTCAGTGGAGACCCAGTACTTC. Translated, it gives CASMAESVETQYF.

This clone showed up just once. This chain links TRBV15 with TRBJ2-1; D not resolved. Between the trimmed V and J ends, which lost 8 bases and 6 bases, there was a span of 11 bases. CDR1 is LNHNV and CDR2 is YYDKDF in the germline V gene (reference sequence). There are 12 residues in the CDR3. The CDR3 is CATAWRINEQFF. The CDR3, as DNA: TGTGCCACCGCCTGGCGGATCAATGAGCAGTTCTTC. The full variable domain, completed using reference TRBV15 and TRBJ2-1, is DAMVIQNPRYQVTQFGKPVTLSCSQTLNHNVMYWYQQKSSQAPKLLFHYYDKDFNNEADTPDNFQSRRPNTSFCFLDIRSPGLGDTAMYLCATAWRINEQFFGPGTRLTVL.

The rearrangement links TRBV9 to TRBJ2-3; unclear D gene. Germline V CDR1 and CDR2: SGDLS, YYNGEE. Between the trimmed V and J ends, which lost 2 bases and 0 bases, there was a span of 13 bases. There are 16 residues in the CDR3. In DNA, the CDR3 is TGTGCCAGCAGCGTGATTGGCGTGACTAGCACAGATACGCAGTATTTT. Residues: CASSVIGVTSTDTQYF.

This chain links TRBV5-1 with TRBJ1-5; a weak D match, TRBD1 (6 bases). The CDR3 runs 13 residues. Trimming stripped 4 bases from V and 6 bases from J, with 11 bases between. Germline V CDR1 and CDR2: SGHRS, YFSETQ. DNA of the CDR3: TGCGCCAGCAGCATTGAAGGGGGTCAGCCCCAGCATTTT. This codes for CASSIEGGQPQHF.

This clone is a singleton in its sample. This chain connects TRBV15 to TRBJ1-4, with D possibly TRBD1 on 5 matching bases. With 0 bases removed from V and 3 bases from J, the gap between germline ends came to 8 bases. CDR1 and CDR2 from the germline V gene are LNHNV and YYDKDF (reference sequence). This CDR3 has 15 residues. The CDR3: CATSRDPGPNEKLFF. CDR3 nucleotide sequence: TGTGCCACCAGCAGAGACCCAGGGCCTAATGAAAAACTGTTTTTT.

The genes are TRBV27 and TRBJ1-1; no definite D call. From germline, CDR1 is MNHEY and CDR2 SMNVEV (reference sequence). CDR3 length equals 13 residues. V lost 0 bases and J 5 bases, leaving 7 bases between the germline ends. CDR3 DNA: TGTGCCAGCAGTTTATCGGGGAAGACTGAAGCTTTCTTT. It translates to CASSLSGKTEAFF.

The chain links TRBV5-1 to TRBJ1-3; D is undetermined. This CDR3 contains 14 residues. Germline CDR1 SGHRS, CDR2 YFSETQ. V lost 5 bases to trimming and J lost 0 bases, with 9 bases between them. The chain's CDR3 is CASRIETSGNTIYF. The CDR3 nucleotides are TGCGCCAGCAGGATCGAGACCTCTGGAAACACCATATATTTT.

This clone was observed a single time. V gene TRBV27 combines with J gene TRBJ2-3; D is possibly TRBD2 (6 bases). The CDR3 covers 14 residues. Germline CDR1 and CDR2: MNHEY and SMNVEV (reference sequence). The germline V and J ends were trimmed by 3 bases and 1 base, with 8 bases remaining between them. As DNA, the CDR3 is TGTGCCAGCAGTTTCTGGAGGGGCACAGATACGCAGTATTTT. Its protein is CASSFWRGTDTQYF.

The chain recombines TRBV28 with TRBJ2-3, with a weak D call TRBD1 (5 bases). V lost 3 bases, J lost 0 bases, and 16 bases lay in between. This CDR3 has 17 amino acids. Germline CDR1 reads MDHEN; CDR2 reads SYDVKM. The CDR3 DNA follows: TGTGCCAGCAGTTTTGCATCGGCCGACAGTAGCACAGATACGCAGTATTTT. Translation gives CASSFASADSSTDTQYF.

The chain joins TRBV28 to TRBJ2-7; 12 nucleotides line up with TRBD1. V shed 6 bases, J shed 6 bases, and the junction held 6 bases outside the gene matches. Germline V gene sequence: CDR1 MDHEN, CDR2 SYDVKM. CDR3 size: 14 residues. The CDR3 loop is CASSPGDRGLEQYF. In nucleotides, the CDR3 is TGTGCCAGCAGCCCAGGGGACAGGGGGCTCGAGCAGTACTTC. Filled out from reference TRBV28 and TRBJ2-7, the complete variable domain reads DVKVTQSSRYLVKRTGEKVFLECVQDMDHENMFWYRQDPGLGLRLIYFSYDVKMKEKGDIPEGYSVSREKKERFSLILESASTNQTSMYLCASSPGDRGLEQYFGPGTRLTVT.